Each of the 17 T cell receptor beta chains below was sequenced from the same sample in a study of blood T cells in healthy people across ages. A second PCR, run for roughly 7 to 12 cycles, used a sample-barcoded 5' primer plus a J-beta primer mix. TCRdb re-called the 5' RACE reads with MiXCR, one entry per CDR3 protein. Among about 970,000 distinct CDR3 sequences listed, roughly 51% were seen once. Sequencing was done on a sample of blood. These receptors originate from a woman aged 60-75 years in good health.

This chain joins TRBV4-2 and TRBJ1-2; unclear D gene. The length of the CDR3 is 14 residues. CDR1 and CDR2 from the germline V gene are LGHNA and YNFKEQ. The V gene lost 0 bases and the J gene lost 2 bases, with 7 bases spanning the gap. CDR3 region: CASSQDRRNYGYTF. Written as DNA, the CDR3 is TGTGCCAGCAGCCAAGATAGGAGGAACTATGGCTACACCTTC.

The gene calls are TRBV7-2 and TRBJ2-4; possible D gene TRBD2, 5 bases. The CDR3 loop spans 12 amino acids. The V and J ends lost 5 bases and 12 bases respectively, with 14 bases between them. CDR1 SGHTA and CDR2 FQGNSA come from the germline V gene. The chain's CDR3 is CASSGRGWSQYF. CDR3 sequence (DNA): TGTGCCAGCAGCGGAAGAGGGTGGTCTCAGTACTTC.

Regarding this clonotype: An end of the junction does not agree with germline; a read error may underlie this. J is TRBJ2-7 and V is TRBV27; either TRBD1 or TRBD2 may fit D (5 bases each). Germline-derived CDR1 and CDR2 are MNHEY and SMNVEV (reference sequence). The CDR3 is 14 residues long. CDR3 nucleotide sequence: TGTGCCAGCAGTGTATCGTGGGGGAACTACGAGCAGTACTTC. Protein sequence: CASSVSWGNYEQYF.

In regard to this clonotype: A much larger clone lies one base from this, so it may be a read error. In this CDR3 the conserved last residue, phenylalanine or tryptophan, is missing, so a read error is likely. This chain connects TRBV6-6 to TRBJ2-4, with D maybe TRBD2 (6 bases). The end of the DNA aligns better with TRBJ2-7, so the J call may be wrong. Per germline, CDR1 MNHNY and CDR2 SVGAGI (reference sequence). The CDR3 loop spans 14 amino acids. The CDR3: CASTAGRFTYEQYY. CDR3 nucleotides: TGTGCCAGCACCGCGGGACGCTTCACCTACGAGCAGTACTAC.

This clonotype has a single count. The genes are TRBV7-2 and TRBJ2-1; D not resolved. Germline-derived CDR1 and CDR2 are SGHTA and FQGNSA. The CDR3 runs to 11 residues. The germline V and J ends were trimmed by 4 bases and 9 bases, with 7 bases remaining between them. The CDR3 bases are TGTGCCAGCAGCTGGAGAATTGAGCAGTTCTTC. Translation: CASSWRIEQFF.

The J gene is TRBJ1-4, the V gene TRBV28; 9 bases agree with TRBD1. The junction had 14 bases not matched to a gene; V was cut back by 8 bases and J by 4 bases. CDR3 length equals 17 residues. CDR1 MDHEN and CDR2 SYDVKM come from the germline V gene. The CDR3 nucleotides are TGTGCCAGCCGTCGGGACAGGGTTCATTTTGGTAATGAAAAACTGTTTTTT. Translated, it gives CASRRDRVHFGNEKLFF.

The chain carries TRBV5-1 and TRBJ2-7, with TRBD1 identical over 9 bases. After removal of 4 bases from V and 5 bases from J, the junction contained 7 bases not matched to a gene. The CDR3 spans 14 residues. CDR1 and CDR2 from the germline V gene are SGHRS and YFSETQ. The CDR3 sequence is CASSVGTGLHEQYF. CDR3 DNA sequence: TGCGCCAGCAGCGTCGGGACAGGGTTACACGAGCAGTACTTC.

The chain recombines TRBV29-1 with TRBJ2-5; D unclear. Germline CDR1 and CDR2: SQVTM and ANQGSEA. The CDR3 has 11 residues. V lost 5 bases, J lost 5 bases, and 9 bases lay in between. As DNA, the CDR3 is TGCAGCGTTAAGGCTGTGGAGACCCAGTACTTC. Its protein product is CSVKAVETQYF. Drawing the rest from reference TRBV29-1 and TRBJ2-5, the complete variable domain is SAVISQKPSRDICQRGTSLTIQCQVDSQVTMMFWYRQQPGQSLTLIATANQGSEATYESGFVIDKFPISRPNLTFSTLTVSNMSPEDSSIYLCSVKAVETQYFGPGTRLLVL.

The count of this clonotype is one. V usage is TRBV4-3 and J usage is TRBJ2-7; a weak D match, TRBD2 (6 bases). Near its end, the DNA agrees better with TRBJ2-5, so the J call may be wrong. This CDR3 has 16 residues. The V gene's germline CDR1 is LGHNA and CDR2 YSLEER. The CDR3 nucleotides read TGCGCCAGCAGCCAAGAATACCGGCAGGGAGGAGAGACCCAGTACTTC. It encodes CASSQEYRQGGETQYF.

This clonotype is a singleton in its sample. The chain links TRBV6-5 to TRBJ2-4; D is uncertain. Germline loops: CDR1 MNHEY, CDR2 SVGAGI. This CDR3 comprises 13 residues. V lost 5 bases to trimming and J lost 6 bases, with 11 bases between them. DNA for the CDR3: TGTGCCAGCAGTCCACCGAGTCGAAACATTCAGTACTTC. Its translation is CASSPPSRNIQYF.

This clonotype was observed a handful of times. The V and J genes are TRBV10-3 and TRBJ1-2; no firm D call. The CDR3 has 13 amino acids. The V end lost 4 bases, the J end lost 7 bases, and 13 bases lay between the germline ends. Germline V gene lookup returns CDR1 ENHRY and CDR2 SYGVKD. CDR3 amino acids: CAISAGQGGGYTF. The CDR3 DNA is TGTGCCATCAGTGCCGGGCAAGGCGGTGGCTACACCTTC.

The V gene is TRBV14, the J gene TRBJ2-7; D remains ambiguous. Germline V CDR1 and CDR2: SGHDN, FVKESK. Deletions cut 5 bases from V and 5 bases from J, with 22 bases between. This CDR3 has 16 amino acids. In DNA form, the CDR3 reads TGTGCCAGCAGCACCAGAGGATTCCCCCTGTTCCACGAGCAGTACTTC. It translates to CASSTRGFPLFHEQYF.

A few counts support this clonotype. The rearrangement links TRBV29-1 to TRBJ2-7; 11 bases are shared with TRBD2. The CDR3 has 13 residues. J gave up 7 bases and V 2 bases, and 4 bases lay outside the gene matches. The germline gives CDR1 SQVTM, CDR2 ANQGSEA. The CDR3 spells CSVEKLAGAEQYF. The CDR3 region has the DNA TGCAGCGTTGAAAAACTAGCGGGAGCTGAGCAGTACTTC.

The chain employs TRBV20-1 and TRBJ2-5; D is unclear. The V gene lost 0 bases and the J gene lost 2 bases, with 13 bases spanning the gap. The CDR3 sequence is 15 residues long. Germline lookup yields CDR1 DFQATT and CDR2 SNEGSKA (reference sequence). The CDR3 loop is CSARDLGSVQETQYF. The CDR3 coding sequence is TGCAGTGCTAGAGACCTAGGGTCGGTGCAAGAGACCCAGTACTTC.

The table lists this clonotype with a few counts. This rearrangement joins TRBV4-2 to TRBJ2-3; D may be TRBD2 (6 bases). V was trimmed by 1 base and J by 6 bases, leaving 17 bases between them. The germline CDR1 and CDR2 sequences are LGHNA and YNFKEQ. The CDR3 is made up of 16 amino acids. This CDR3 reads CASSQVDPGLRDTQYF. In nucleotides, the CDR3 is TGTGCCAGCAGCCAAGTCGATCCGGGACTCCGGGATACGCAGTATTTT.

This clonotype was seen only once. The chain uses TRBV7-9 and TRBJ2-5; TRBD1 aligns across 9 bases. Germline assignment: CDR1 SEHNR and CDR2 FQNEAQ (reference sequence). Trimming took 2 bases from V and 4 from J; bases not matched to a gene: 11. There are 17 residues in the CDR3. Here the CDR3 reads CASSLRVGQGSRETQYF. CDR3 nucleotide sequence: TGTGCCAGCAGCTTACGGGTGGGACAGGGCTCCCGAGAGACCCAGTACTTC.

The rearrangement uses TRBV4-3 and TRBJ2-7; a possible D gene is TRBD1 (6 bases). The J call may not be correct, given that the DNA end is closer to TRBJ2-5. The germline V gene has CDR1 LGHNA and CDR2 YSLEER. CDR3 size: 16 residues. The CDR3 loop is CASSQGQGGARGTQYF. The CDR3 DNA is TGCGCCAGCAGCCAAGGTCAAGGGGGAGCACGGGGGACCCAGTACTTC.